The source of this T cell receptor (beta chain) is a study of T cells of healthy individuals. Deletions cut 4 bases from V and 7 bases from J, with 15 bases between. Germline assignment: CDR1 SGDLS and CDR2 YYNGEE. The CDR3 has 14 residues. MiXCR, applied by TCRdb to the 5' RACE reads, yields one record per CDR3 protein. The data show 60,000 to 70,000 distinct CDR3 sequences, roughly 15% seen once. The TCR comes from a human donor in good health. V usage is TRBV9 and J usage is TRBJ2-1; D is ambiguous. The DNA for the CDR3 is TGTGCCAGCAGCCCCCAAGATTTGGGGAATGAGCAGTTCTTC. It translates to CASSPQDLGNEQFF.